These 6 T cell receptor beta chains were all obtained from the same sample, sequenced in a study of cytomegalovirus exposure and HLA in healthy donors. This PCR relied on a set of 60 Vbeta primers and 13 Jbeta primers. Measured with immunoSEQ multiplex PCR; TCRdb has only the in-frame clones, and not every one. The sample contains roughly 100,000 clones, around 9.6% of which appear only once. The sample was PBMCs. The receptors come from a man in his fifties or sixties in good health and CMV-seropositive.

CDR3 protein: CASSGPRVTNYGYTF. The DNA for the CDR3 is TGTGCCAGCAGTGGCCCCAGGGTCACTAACTATGGCTACACCTTC. J is TRBJ1-2 and V is TRBV2, with a possible D match to TRBD1 (5 bases). This CDR3 spans 15 amino acids. From germline, CDR1 is SNHLY and CDR2 FYNNEI. V was clipped by 4 bases and J by 0 bases, with 12 bases between them.

The chain employs TRBV7-2 and TRBJ2-3; 10 bases agree with TRBD2. Germline V gene data show CDR1 as SGHTA and CDR2 as FQGNSA. The CDR3 is made up of 18 amino acids. J lost 0 bases, V lost 2 bases, and 8 bases had no gene match. CDR3 nucleotide sequence: TGTGCCAGCAGCTTAAAGACTAGCGGGCCTTCTAGCACAGATACGCAGTATTTT. This sequence encodes CASSLKTSGPSSTDTQYF.

The gene calls are TRBV27 and TRBJ2-5, with 15 bases identical to TRBD2. CDR3 length equals 16 residues. Germline values: CDR1 MNHEY, CDR2 SMNVEV (reference sequence). The J segment lost 6 bases and the V segment lost 5 bases, leaving 7 bases of the junction unmatched. CDR3 coding DNA: TGTGCCAGCAGTCCAATAGGGACTAGCGGGAGGAAGACCCAGTACTTC. Translation: CASSPIGTSGRKTQYF.

This clone was recorded a few times. The chain joins TRBV7-8 to TRBJ1-6, with a weak D call TRBD1 (6 bases). This CDR3 has 16 residues. V lost 1 base to trimming and J lost 5 bases, with 12 bases between them. CDR1 and CDR2 (germline): SGHVS, FQNEAQ. CDR3 sequence (DNA): TGTGCCAGCAGCTTAGAAGGAACAGGGAATAATTCACCCCTCCACTTT. It translates to CASSLEGTGNNSPLHF.

J is TRBJ2-7 and V is TRBV30, with D perhaps matching TRBD2 (6 bases). Germline lookup yields CDR1 GTSNPN and CDR2 SVGIG (reference sequence). The V end was cut by 0 bases, the J end by 9 bases, with 18 bases between. The CDR3 sequence is 14 residues long. This CDR3 is CAWSVLGRESGQYF. In DNA, the CDR3 is TGTGCCTGGAGTGTACTGGGGCGGGAATCGGGGCAGTACTTC.

This clone was seen more than once but under ten times. The V gene is TRBV7-6, the J gene TRBJ1-5; D is perhaps TRBD1 (6 bases). CDR1 and CDR2 (germline): SGHVS, FNYEAQ. The V and J ends lost 0 bases and 2 bases respectively, with 8 bases between them. CDR3 length equals 15 residues. The CDR3 DNA follows: TGTGCCAGCAGCTTAGCAGGGGGTGGCAATCAGCCCCAGCATTTT. Translation: CASSLAGGGNQPQHF.